This T cell receptor (beta chain) was sequenced in a study of T cells after yellow fever vaccination. At the level of the study: The authors prepared low-cell-number fractions using SMART-Seq v4 Ultra Low Input.

This clonotype has just a few counts. As TCR cDNA was made by 5'RACE template switching, a universal primer site and UMIs were added. TCRdb re-called the 5' RACE reads through MiXCR, storing one row per CDR3 protein. The sample holds about 330,000 distinct CDR3 sequences, about 7.8% seen once. Trimming removed 4 bases at V and 8 bases at J, with 15 bases between. Germline V gives CDR1 SGDLS, CDR2 YYNGEE. This CDR3 has 13 residues. The receptor's source is a man in his late teens or twenties who received the YFV17D yellow fever vaccine. Specimen: PBMCs, collected roughly 45 days after the first yellow fever vaccination. V and J are TRBV9 and TRBJ1-1; D is possibly TRBD1 (5 bases). This CDR3 reads CASSQGAGLEAFF. CDR3 bases: TGTGCCAGCAGCCAAGGGGCAGGGCTGGAAGCTTTCTTT. The variable domain in full, completed from reference TRBV9 and TRBJ1-1, reads DSGVTQTPKHLITATGQRVTLRCSPRSGDLSVYWYQQSLDQGLQFLIQYYNGEERAKGNILERFSAQQFPDLHSELNLSSLELGDSALYFCASSQGAGLEAFFGQGTRLTVV.